Shown below are 4 T cell receptor beta chains from a single sample sequenced in a study of early T cells in non-severe SARS-CoV-2 infection (dated by TCRdb to the early 2020s). The library relied on 5' RACE. The listed sequencing device is NextSeq 500. TCRdb cleaned the public reads at Q25 with fastp, built clones with MiXCR and kept in-frame beta chains. Records with the same CDR3 protein are collapsed into one entry carrying the most frequent genes and DNA. Across this sample there are roughly 100,000 distinct CDR3 sequences, with roughly 14% seen only once. The ten largest clones add up to approximately 6% of the sample. Sample: whole blood. The receptors shown here come from an adult who was a healthcare worker with PCR-confirmed SARS-CoV-2 infection or an uninfected control (not recorded which).

This clonotype was seen ten or more times. This chain links TRBV24-1 with TRBJ2-1; 8 bases map to TRBD2. Germline V gene sequence: CDR1 KGHDR, CDR2 SFDVKD. V trimming: 9 bases; J trimming: 1 base; junction bases outside the gene matches: 10. The CDR3 covers 16 residues. The CDR3 coding sequence is TGTGCCACCTCTTCCCTAGGCGGGAGGTCCTACAATGAGCAGTTCTTC. Translating it yields CATSSLGGRSYNEQFF.

Concerning this clonotype itself: A read error may be the cause here, since a much bigger clone is one base away. The chain is built from TRBV18 and TRBJ1-2; D ambiguous. V was trimmed by 2 bases and J by 3 bases, leaving 10 bases between them. This CDR3 has 14 amino acids. Germline V gene sequence: CDR1 KGHSH, CDR2 LQKENI. The CDR3, as DNA: TGTGCCAGCTCACCATTTGGAGATGACTATGGCTACACCTTC. It translates to CASSPFGDDYGYTF.

As to this clonotype: A much larger clone differs by one base, so this may be a read error. The gene calls are TRBV6-2 or TRBV6-3 and TRBJ2-7, with TRBD1 as a possible D gene (6 bases). Germline CDR1 and CDR2: MNHEY and SVGEGT. The ends were cut back, 5 bases at V and 2 bases at J, with 19 bases in the middle. The CDR3 consists of 16 residues. The CDR3 sequence is CASSGGRRVLTYEQYF. The CDR3 region has the DNA TGTGCCAGCAGTGGGGGCCGACGGGTACTGACCTACGAGCAGTACTTC.

This clonotype was found many times. CDR3 DNA sequence: TGCGCCAGCAGCCATGGGGGCTTAAGGGACGGAAACATTCAGTACTTC. This translates into CASSHGGLRDGNIQYF. This chain uses TRBV4-1 with TRBJ2-4, with D possibly being TRBD1 (6 bases). Germline V gene data show CDR1 as MGHRA and CDR2 as YSYEKL. CDR3 length: 16 residues. V was shortened by 3 bases and J by 6 bases, with 18 bases between the two germline ends.